The 10 T cell receptor beta chains reported below all come from one sample, sequenced in a study of T cell responses to AZD1222 COVID-19 vaccine. The protocol was immunoSEQ multiplex PCR, while the TCRdb copy is restricted to in-frame clones and leaves out a portion. This sample has about 120,000 clones, with 91% found just once. Material: peripheral blood, obtained on day 0 of AZD1222 vaccination. The receptors shown here come from an adult in good health.

The chain combines TRBV28 with TRBJ2-3; D ambiguous. This CDR3 has 12 residues. The ends were cut back, 7 bases at V and 2 bases at J, with 7 bases in the middle. The germline gives CDR1 MDHEN, CDR2 SYDVKM. CDR3 coding DNA: TGTGCCAGCAAGGTAGACACAGATACGCAGTATTTT. This gives the protein CASKVDTDTQYF.

This chain uses TRBV11-3 with TRBJ2-5; a weak D match, TRBD2 (6 bases). CDR1 is SGHNT and CDR2 is YENEEA in the germline V gene. Trimming cost V 1 base and J 6 bases, with 15 bases left between them. This CDR3 has 15 amino acids. The CDR3 DNA is TGTGCCAGCAGCTTAGCGGGCGGGAATGAACAGACCCAGTACTTC. This gives the protein CASSLAGGNEQTQYF.

The genes are TRBV19 and TRBJ1-1; no reliable D call. V lost 3 bases and J 1 base, leaving 6 bases between the germline ends. The CDR3 has 13 residues. Germline CDR1 reads LNHDA; CDR2 reads SQIVND (reference sequence). The DNA of the CDR3 is TGTGCCAGTAGTATTGTGCCGAACACTGAAGCTTTCTTT. Residues: CASSIVPNTEAFF.

This rearrangement joins TRBV12-3 or TRBV12-4 to TRBJ2-7, with D unclear. The CDR3 consists of 13 residues. The ends were cut back, 7 bases at V and 5 bases at J, with 15 bases in the middle. This chain's CDR3 is CASTSPKANEQYF. The CDR3, as DNA: TGTGCCAGCACCTCCCCTAAGGCGAACGAGCAGTACTTC.

This clone was observed a single time. The chain combines TRBV7-9 with TRBJ1-1; no definite D call. The CDR3 spans 12 residues. CDR1 is SEHNR and CDR2 is FQNEAQ in the germline V gene (reference sequence). V was clipped by 5 bases and J by 5 bases, with 9 bases between them. The CDR3 protein is CASSRPGTEAFF. The CDR3 DNA reads TGTGCCAGCAGCCGGCCAGGAACTGAAGCTTTCTTT.

The CDR3 sequence is CASGIQGLGEKLFF. The CDR3 nucleotides are TGTGCTAGTGGTATCCAGGGGTTGGGTGAAAAACTGTTTTTT. The rearrangement links TRBV12-5 to TRBJ1-4, with D possibly TRBD1 on 6 matching bases. V dropped 5 bases and J dropped 7 bases, with 14 bases sitting between them. CDR3 length: 14 residues. The germline V gene has CDR1 LGHNT and CDR2 FRNRAP. Together with reference TRBV12-5 and TRBJ1-4, the CDR3 gives the full variable domain: DARVTQTPRHKVTEMGQEVTMRCQPILGHNTVFWYRQTMMQGLELLAYFRNRAPLDDSGMPKDRFSAEMPDATLATLKIQPSEPRDSAVYFCASGIQGLGEKLFFGSGTQLSVL.

The V and J genes are TRBV5-6 and TRBJ1-2; TRBD1 might be the D (5 bases). V lost 4 bases to trimming and J lost 1 base, with 11 bases between them. Germline-derived CDR1 and CDR2 are SGHDT and YYEEEE. The CDR3 is made up of 14 amino acids. CDR3 in DNA: TGTGCCAGCAGCGAGGGGCGGTTTAACTATGGCTACACCTTC. Translated, it gives CASSEGRFNYGYTF.

The rearrangement joins TRBV5-1 to TRBJ2-5, with D possibly being TRBD1 (6 bases). The length of the CDR3 is 13 residues. Trimming took off 0 bases at V and 5 bases at J, with 8 bases between the two ends. Germline V gene sequence: CDR1 SGHRS, CDR2 YFSETQ. CDR3 sequence reads: CASSLGGPETQYF. CDR3 bases: TGCGCCAGCAGCTTGGGGGGGCCGGAGACCCAGTACTTC. The entire variable domain, with the rest obtained from reference TRBV5-1 and TRBJ2-5, is as follows: KAGVTQTPRYLIKTRGQQVTLSCSPISGHRSVSWYQQTPGQGLQFLFEYFSETQRNKGNFPGRFSGRQFSNSRSEMNVSTLELGDSALYLCASSLGGPETQYFGPGTRLLVL.

The V gene is TRBV5-1, the J gene TRBJ2-7, with D perhaps matching TRBD1 (6 bases). The ends were cut back, 0 bases at V and 6 bases at J, with 13 bases in the middle. This CDR3 is 14 amino acids long. Germline CDR1 reads SGHRS; CDR2 reads YFSETQ. CDR3 sequence: CASSLEQTGREQYF. The CDR3 nucleotides read TGCGCCAGCAGCTTGGAACAGACAGGCCGCGAGCAGTACTTC. Using reference TRBV5-1 and TRBJ2-7 for the parts outside the CDR3, the full variable domain is KAGVTQTPRYLIKTRGQQVTLSCSPISGHRSVSWYQQTPGQGLQFLFEYFSETQRNKGNFPGRFSGRQFSNSRSEMNVSTLELGDSALYLCASSLEQTGREQYFGPGTRLTVT.

The chain has TRBV18 and TRBJ1-6, with TRBD1 identical over 7 bases. The CDR3 extends over 15 amino acids. With 6 bases clipped from V and 6 bases from J, the junction kept 8 bases outside the gene matches. Germline V CDR1 and CDR2: KGHSH, LQKENI. The CDR3 region has the DNA TGTGCCAGCTCCCAAAACAGGGGTGGTAATTCACCCCTCCACTTT. It codes for CASSQNRGGNSPLHF. Using reference TRBV18 and TRBJ1-6 for the parts outside the CDR3, the full variable domain is NAGVMQNPRHLVRRRGQEARLRCSPMKGHSHVYWYRQLPEEGLKFMVYLQKENIIDESGMPKERFSAEFPKEGPSILRIQQVVRGDSAAYFCASSQNRGGNSPLHFGNGTRLTVT.